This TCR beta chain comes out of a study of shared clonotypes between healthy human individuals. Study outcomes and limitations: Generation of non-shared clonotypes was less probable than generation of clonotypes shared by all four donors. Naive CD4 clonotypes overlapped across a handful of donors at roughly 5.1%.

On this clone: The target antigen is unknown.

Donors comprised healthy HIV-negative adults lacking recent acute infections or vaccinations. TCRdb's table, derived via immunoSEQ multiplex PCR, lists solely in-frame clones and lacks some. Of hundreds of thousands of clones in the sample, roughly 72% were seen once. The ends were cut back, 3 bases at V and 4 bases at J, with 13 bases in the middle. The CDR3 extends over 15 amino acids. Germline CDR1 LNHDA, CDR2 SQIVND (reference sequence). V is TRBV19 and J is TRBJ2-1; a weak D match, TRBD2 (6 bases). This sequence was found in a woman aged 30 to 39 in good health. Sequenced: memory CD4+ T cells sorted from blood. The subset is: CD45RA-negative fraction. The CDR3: CASSILGGTYNEQFF. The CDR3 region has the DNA TGTGCCAGTAGTATCCTGGGCGGGACTTACAATGAGCAGTTCTTC. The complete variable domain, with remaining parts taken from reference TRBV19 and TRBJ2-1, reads DGGITQSPKYLFRKEGQNVTLSCEQNLNHDAMYWYRQDPGQGLRLIYYSQIVNDFQKGDIAEGYSVSREKKESFPLTVTSAQKNPTAFYLCASSILGGTYNEQFFGPGTRLTVL.